This T cell receptor (beta chain) was sequenced for a study of regulatory T cells in long-lasting Graves disease. This CDR3 is 14 amino acids long. Germline loops: CDR1 MDHEN, CDR2 SYDVKM. Trimming took 6 bases from V and 5 from J; bases not matched to a gene: 8. Time point: persistent/refractory GD, antithyroid drugs over 5 years with positive TRAb. Making the TCR library involved RNA that had been extracted from PBMCs. Each patient gave 7 to 10 milliliters of EDTA-anticoagulated peripheral blood. Findings of the study overall: Persistent disease preferred TRBV28, TRBJ1-2 and TRBJ2-5; new disease, TRBV20-1 and TRBJ2-1.

Construction of TCR beta libraries relied on iRepertoire HTBI primers and on Arm-PCR targeting CDR3 regions. In TCRdb, the multiplex PCR reads were re-called with MiXCR into one record per CDR3 protein. The table records roughly 360,000 distinct CDR3 sequences, 23% of them present only once. As concerns this clonotype: Its antigen is not known.

The sequence came from a middle-aged woman with Graves disease. The source was peripheral blood mononuclear cells (PBMCs), collected when the disease was refractory, from a patient treated with antithyroid drugs. The J gene is TRBJ2-7, the V gene TRBV28, with 9 bases fitting TRBD1. In nucleotides, the CDR3 is TGTGCCAGCAGCTCCGGGACAGGGAAGGACGAGCAGTACTTC. Its protein product is CASSSGTGKDEQYF.